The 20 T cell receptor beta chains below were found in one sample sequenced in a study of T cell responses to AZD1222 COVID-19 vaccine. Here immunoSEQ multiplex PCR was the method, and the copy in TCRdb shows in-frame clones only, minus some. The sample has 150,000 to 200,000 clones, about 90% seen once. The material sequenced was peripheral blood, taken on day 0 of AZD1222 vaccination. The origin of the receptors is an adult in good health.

The CDR3 is CASSLSAAGRNNSPLHF. Written as DNA, the CDR3 is TGTGCCAGCAGCTTATCCGCTGCGGGACGGAATAATTCACCCCTCCACTTT. V and J are TRBV7-2 and TRBJ1-6, with D perhaps matching TRBD1 (5 bases). CDR1 is SGHTA, CDR2 FQGNSA, per germline. This CDR3 is built from 17 residues. Trimming pared 2 bases from V and 5 bases from J, leaving 16 bases between. The full variable domain, with the rest looked up from reference TRBV7-2 and TRBJ1-6, is GAGVSQSPSNKVTEKGKDVELRCDPISGHTALYWYRQSLGQGLEFLIYFQGNSAPDKSGLPSDRFSAERTGGSVSTLTIQRTQQEDSAVYLCASSLSAAGRNNSPLHFGNGTRLTVT.

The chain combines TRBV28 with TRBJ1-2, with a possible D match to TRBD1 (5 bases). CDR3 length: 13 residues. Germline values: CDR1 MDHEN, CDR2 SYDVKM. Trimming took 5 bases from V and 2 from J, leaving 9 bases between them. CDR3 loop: CASSTGINYGYTF. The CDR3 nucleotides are TGTGCCAGCAGTACAGGTATCAACTATGGCTACACCTTC.

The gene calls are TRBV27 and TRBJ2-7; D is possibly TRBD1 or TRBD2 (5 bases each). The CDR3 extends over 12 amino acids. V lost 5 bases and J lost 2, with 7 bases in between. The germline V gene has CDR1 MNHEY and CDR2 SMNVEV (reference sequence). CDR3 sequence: CASSGTAYEQYF. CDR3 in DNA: TGTGCCAGCAGTGGGACGGCCTACGAGCAGTACTTC.

The CDR3 DNA sequence: TGCGCCAGCAGCTTGGGGGCGGACAATCAGCCCCAGCATTTT. This translates into CASSLGADNQPQHF. The chain has TRBV5-1 and TRBJ1-5; no firm D call. Germline lookup yields CDR1 SGHRS and CDR2 YFSETQ. The CDR3 spans 14 residues. The germline V and J ends were trimmed by 0 bases and 3 bases, with 7 bases remaining between them.

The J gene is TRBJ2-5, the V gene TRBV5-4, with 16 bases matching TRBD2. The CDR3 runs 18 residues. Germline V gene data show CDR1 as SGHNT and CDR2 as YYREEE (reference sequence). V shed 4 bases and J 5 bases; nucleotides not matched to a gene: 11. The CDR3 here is CASSHPGTSGGATETQYF. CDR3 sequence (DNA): TGTGCCAGCAGCCACCCCGGGACTAGCGGGGGGGCTACGGAGACCCAGTACTTC.

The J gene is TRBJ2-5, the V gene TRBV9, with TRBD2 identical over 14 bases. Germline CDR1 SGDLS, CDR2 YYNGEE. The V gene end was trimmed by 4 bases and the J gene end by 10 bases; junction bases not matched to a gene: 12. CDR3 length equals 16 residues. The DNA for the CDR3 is TGTGCCAGCAGCTTATCTACGACTAGCGGGAGGGGTGACCAGTACTTC. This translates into CASSLSTTSGRGDQYF.

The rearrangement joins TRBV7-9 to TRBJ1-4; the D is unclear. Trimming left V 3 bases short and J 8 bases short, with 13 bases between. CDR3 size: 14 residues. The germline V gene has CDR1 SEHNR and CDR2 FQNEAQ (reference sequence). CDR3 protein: CASSFRSGSEKLFF. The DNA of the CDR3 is TGTGCCAGCAGCTTTAGATCGGGGTCCGAAAAACTGTTTTTT.

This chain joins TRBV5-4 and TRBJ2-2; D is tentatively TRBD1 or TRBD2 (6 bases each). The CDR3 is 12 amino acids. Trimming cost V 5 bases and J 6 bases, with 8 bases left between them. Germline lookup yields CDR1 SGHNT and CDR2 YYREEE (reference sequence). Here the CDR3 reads CASSRGPGELFF. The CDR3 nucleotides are TGTGCCAGCAGTCGGGGGCCCGGGGAGCTGTTTTTT.

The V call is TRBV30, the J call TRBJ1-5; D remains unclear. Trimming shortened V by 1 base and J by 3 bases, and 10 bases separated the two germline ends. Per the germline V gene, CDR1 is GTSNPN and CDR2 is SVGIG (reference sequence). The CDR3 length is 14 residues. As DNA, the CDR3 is TGTGCCTGGAGTGCGGGTAACTTCAATCAGCCCCAGCATTTT. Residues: CAWSAGNFNQPQHF.

CDR3: CASSLGGLDTGELFF. In DNA, the CDR3 is TGTGCCAGCAGCTTAGGGGGATTGGACACCGGGGAGCTGTTTTTT. V and J are TRBV7-2 and TRBJ2-2; D unresolved. CDR1 SGHTA and CDR2 FQGNSA come from the germline V gene. This CDR3 has 15 amino acids. Trimming removed 1 base at V and 3 bases at J, with 9 bases between. Combining the CDR3 with reference TRBV7-2 and TRBJ2-2 gives the whole variable domain GAGVSQSPSNKVTEKGKDVELRCDPISGHTALYWYRQSLGQGLEFLIYFQGNSAPDKSGLPSDRFSAERTGGSVSTLTIQRTQQEDSAVYLCASSLGGLDTGELFFGEGSRLTVL.

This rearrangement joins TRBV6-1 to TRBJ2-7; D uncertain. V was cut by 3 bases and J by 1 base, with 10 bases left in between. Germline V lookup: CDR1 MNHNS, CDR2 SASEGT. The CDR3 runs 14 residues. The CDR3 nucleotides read TGTGCCAGCAGTGACCATAGCCTTTCCTACGAGCAGTACTTC. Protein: CASSDHSLSYEQYF.

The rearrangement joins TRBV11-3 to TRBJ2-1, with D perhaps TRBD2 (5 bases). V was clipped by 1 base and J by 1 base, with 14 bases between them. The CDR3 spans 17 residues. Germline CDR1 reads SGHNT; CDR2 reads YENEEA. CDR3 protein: CASSLGRGLGSYNEQFF. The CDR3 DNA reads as TGTGCCAGCAGCTTAGGGCGCGGGTTGGGGTCCTACAATGAGCAGTTCTTC.

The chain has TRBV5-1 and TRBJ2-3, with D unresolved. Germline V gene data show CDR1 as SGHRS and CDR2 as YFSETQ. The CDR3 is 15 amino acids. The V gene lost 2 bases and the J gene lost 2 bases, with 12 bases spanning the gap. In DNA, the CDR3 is TGCGCCAGCAGCTTCCTTGGGTCAGACACAGATACGCAGTATTTT. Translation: CASSFLGSDTDTQYF.

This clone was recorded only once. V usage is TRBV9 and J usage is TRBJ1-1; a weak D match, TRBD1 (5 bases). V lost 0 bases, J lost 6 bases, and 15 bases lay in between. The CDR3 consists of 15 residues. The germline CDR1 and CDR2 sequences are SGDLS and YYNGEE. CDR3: CASSVVVSGVSEAFF. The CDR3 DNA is TGTGCCAGCAGCGTAGTGGTTTCGGGGGTTTCTGAAGCTTTCTTT.

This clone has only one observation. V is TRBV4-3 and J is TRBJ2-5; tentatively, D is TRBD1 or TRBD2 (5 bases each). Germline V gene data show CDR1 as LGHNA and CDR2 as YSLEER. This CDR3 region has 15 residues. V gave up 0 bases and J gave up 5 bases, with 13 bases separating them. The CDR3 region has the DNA TGCGCCAGCAGCCAAGATCCGGGGCGCGAGGAGACCCAGTACTTC. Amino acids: CASSQDPGREETQYF.

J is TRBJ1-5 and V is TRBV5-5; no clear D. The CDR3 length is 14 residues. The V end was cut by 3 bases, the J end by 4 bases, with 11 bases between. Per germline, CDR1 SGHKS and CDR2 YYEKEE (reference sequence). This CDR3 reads CASSSDVINQPQHF. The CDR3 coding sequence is TGTGCCAGCAGCTCGGACGTAATAAATCAGCCCCAGCATTTT.

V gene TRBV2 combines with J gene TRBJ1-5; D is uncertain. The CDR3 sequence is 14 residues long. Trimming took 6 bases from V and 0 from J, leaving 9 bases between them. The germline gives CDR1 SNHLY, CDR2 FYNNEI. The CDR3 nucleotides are TGTGCCAGCAGGGTACAGCTTAGCAATCAGCCCCAGCATTTT. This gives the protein CASRVQLSNQPQHF.

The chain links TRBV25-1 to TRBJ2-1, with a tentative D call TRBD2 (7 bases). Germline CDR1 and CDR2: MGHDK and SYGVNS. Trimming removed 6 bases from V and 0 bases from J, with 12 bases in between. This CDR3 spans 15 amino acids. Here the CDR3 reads CASRHGGPSYNEQFF. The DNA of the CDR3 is TGTGCCAGCAGGCACGGGGGGCCCTCCTACAATGAGCAGTTCTTC.

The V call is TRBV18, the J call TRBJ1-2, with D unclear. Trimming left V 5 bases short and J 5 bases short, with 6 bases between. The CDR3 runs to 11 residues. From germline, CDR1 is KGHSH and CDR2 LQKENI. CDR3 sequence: CASSWGYGYTF. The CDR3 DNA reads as TGTGCCAGCTCATGGGGATATGGCTACACCTTC.

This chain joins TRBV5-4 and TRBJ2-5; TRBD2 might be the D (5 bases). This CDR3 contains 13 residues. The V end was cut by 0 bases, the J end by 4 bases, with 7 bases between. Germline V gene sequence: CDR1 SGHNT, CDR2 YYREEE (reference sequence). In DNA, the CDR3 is TGTGCCAGCAGCTTGGTAGAGGGAGAGACCCAGTACTTC. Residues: CASSLVEGETQYF.